A single sample is the source of the 18 T cell receptor beta chains below, sequenced in a study of T-cell memory formation after mild COVID-19. One entry per CDR3 protein results from TCRdb running MiXCR on the 5' RACE reads. The data show 100,000 to 150,000 distinct CDR3 sequences, approximately 6.2% seen once. Sequenced material: PBMCs or a T cell subset sorted from them (not recorded which). The receptors come from an adult woman who had mild COVID-19 (a few samples of this study predate the infection). Cell type and time point are not known.

This clonotype was detected a few times. V gene TRBV3-1 combines with J gene TRBJ1-5, with D possibly TRBD1 on 6 matching bases. V shed 6 bases and J shed 3 bases, with 18 bases lying between them. Germline V CDR1 and CDR2: LGHDT, YNNKEL (reference sequence). The CDR3 is made up of 16 amino acids. CDR3 bases: TGTGCCAGCAGTCCCCGTGGGTGGGGGCCCAATCAGCCCCAGCATTTT. Protein sequence: CASSPRGWGPNQPQHF.

This clonotype was recorded at least ten times. The CDR3 bases are TGTGCCAGCAGCTTAGCGCTAGGGACAGGGGCTTACGAGCAGTACTTC. Protein: CASSLALGTGAYEQYF. The V call is TRBV7-8, the J call TRBJ2-7, with 10 bases fitting TRBD1. V gave up 0 bases and J gave up 4 bases; unmatched junction bases: 6. CDR1 and CDR2 from the germline V gene are SGHVS and FQNEAQ. The CDR3 consists of 16 residues.

This clonotype appeared a few times. CDR3 in DNA: TGCGCCAGCAGCCAGGGAACTAGCGTGGAGACCCAGTACTTC. It is translated as CASSQGTSVETQYF. The V and J genes are TRBV4-1 and TRBJ2-5, with 7 bases matching TRBD2. The J segment lost 5 bases and the V segment lost 3 bases, leaving 6 bases of the junction unmatched. Germline CDR1 reads MGHRA; CDR2 reads YSYEKL. The CDR3 loop spans 14 amino acids.

J is TRBJ2-1 and V is TRBV2; a possible D gene is TRBD1 (5 bases). This CDR3 is built from 13 residues. Germline CDR1 and CDR2: SNHLY and FYNNEI. V was cut by 8 bases and J by 2 bases, with 10 bases left in between. For the CDR3, the DNA is TGTGCCAGCCGTAGGGGCGCCTACAATGAGCAGTTCTTC. Translating gives CASRRGAYNEQFF.

Ten or more counts support this clonotype. The chain couples TRBV5-1 to TRBJ2-5; tentative D call: TRBD2 (5 bases). This CDR3 has 13 amino acids. Germline CDR1 and CDR2: SGHRS and YFSETQ. Trimming shortened V by 6 bases and J by 5 bases, and 14 bases separated the two germline ends. The CDR3 sequence: CASTPGSRETQYF. CDR3 DNA sequence: TGCGCCAGCACTCCGGGATCGAGGGAGACCCAGTACTTC. The complete variable domain, with remaining parts taken from reference TRBV5-1 and TRBJ2-5, reads KAGVTQTPRYLIKTRGQQVTLSCSPISGHRSVSWYQQTPGQGLQFLFEYFSETQRNKGNFPGRFSGRQFSNSRSEMNVSTLELGDSALYLCASTPGSRETQYFGPGTRLLVL.

V usage is TRBV27 and J usage is TRBJ2-1; 7 nucleotides line up with TRBD2. The CDR3 consists of 12 residues. The V gene end was trimmed by 6 bases and the J gene end by 4 bases; junction bases not matched to a gene: 0. Germline loops: CDR1 MNHEY, CDR2 SMNVEV (reference sequence). CDR3 residues: CASRREYNEQFF. The DNA of the CDR3 is TGTGCCAGCAGGCGGGAGTACAATGAGCAGTTCTTC.

The rearrangement uses TRBV12-3 or TRBV12-4 and TRBJ1-3; no definite D call. The germline V and J ends were trimmed by 7 bases and 1 base, with 5 bases remaining between them. The CDR3 covers 12 residues. The CDR3 region is CASTLSGNTIYF. CDR3 coding DNA: TGTGCCAGCACCCTGTCTGGAAACACCATATATTTT.

This chain joins TRBV24-1 and TRBJ1-5; a possible D gene is TRBD1 (5 bases). The CDR3 is 14 residues long. The V gene lost 3 bases and the J gene lost 4 bases, with 9 bases spanning the gap. Germline values: CDR1 KGHDR, CDR2 SFDVKD. CDR3 DNA sequence: TGTGCCACCAGTGATGGGGGGGGGAATCAGCCCCAGCATTTT. This gives the protein CATSDGGGNQPQHF.

This clonotype occurred many times. The CDR3 loop is CASKSQGPYEQYF. The CDR3 DNA sequence: TGTGCCAGCAAATCCCAGGGTCCCTACGAGCAGTACTTC. The chain recombines TRBV27 with TRBJ2-7; D may be TRBD1 (5 bases). Trimming stripped 7 bases from V and 2 bases from J, with 12 bases between. CDR3 size: 13 residues. CDR1 is MNHEY, CDR2 SMNVEV, per germline (reference sequence).

The chain recombines TRBV24-1 with TRBJ1-2; no clear D gene. Trimming stripped 4 bases from V and 4 bases from J, with 15 bases between. The CDR3 is 15 amino acids. Germline V gene data show CDR1 as KGHDR and CDR2 as SFDVKD. In nucleotides, the CDR3 is TGTGCCACCAGTGACACCGGAAGCAACCCCTATGGCTACACCTTC. Encoded protein: CATSDTGSNPYGYTF.

This CDR3 is CSAPGQGRPEAFF. CDR3 nucleotides: TGCAGTGCCCCGGGACAGGGGCGTCCTGAAGCTTTCTTT. The J gene is TRBJ1-1, the V gene TRBV20-1; 10 bases are shared with TRBD1. Germline trimming cut 6 bases from V and 6 bases from J; bases unmatched to any gene: 7. CDR3 length: 13 residues. CDR1 is DFQATT, CDR2 SNEGSKA, per germline (reference sequence).

The rearrangement uses TRBV15 and TRBJ2-1; D is uncertain. The CDR3 has 13 residues. V was cut by 3 bases and J by 12 bases, with 15 bases left in between. Germline V lookup: CDR1 LNHNV, CDR2 YYDKDF (reference sequence). In DNA, the CDR3 is TGTGCCACCAGCAGTGGAGCAACCAAGGGGCAGTTCTTC. Its translation is CATSSGATKGQFF.

This clonotype was picked up a small number of times. V gene TRBV15 combines with J gene TRBJ2-2; no clear D. V was trimmed by 8 bases and J by 3 bases, leaving 7 bases between them. The length of the CDR3 is 12 residues. Germline CDR1 LNHNV, CDR2 YYDKDF (reference sequence). CDR3 protein: CATRWDTGELFF. CDR3 in DNA: TGTGCCACCCGTTGGGACACCGGGGAGCTGTTTTTT.

This clonotype was seen repeatedly, ten times or more. This CDR3 reads CASSPGTTGPPQYF. CDR3 DNA: TGTGCCAGCAGCCCCGGGACGACTGGCCCGCCCCAGTACTTC. The chain employs TRBV7-8 and TRBJ2-5; D may correspond to TRBD1 or TRBD2 (5 bases each). The CDR3 runs 14 residues. With 5 bases removed from V and 9 bases from J, the gap between germline ends came to 19 bases. CDR1 and CDR2 from the germline V gene are SGHVS and FQNEAQ.

At least ten counts were recorded for this clonotype. CDR3 loop: CASSYSGQGLSPLHF. In nucleotides, the CDR3 is TGTGCCAGCAGTTACTCGGGCCAGGGCCTTTCACCCCTCCACTTT. The chain carries TRBV6-6 and TRBJ1-6, with D possibly matching TRBD1 (5 bases). The CDR3 runs 15 residues. Between the trimmed V and J ends, which lost 0 bases and 9 bases, there was a span of 12 bases. CDR1 and CDR2 (germline): MNHNY, SVGAGI (reference sequence).

This clonotype was detected ten times or more. V usage is TRBV5-5 and J usage is TRBJ2-1, with D perhaps matching TRBD1 (5 bases). This CDR3 is built from 13 residues. V dropped 0 bases and J dropped 10 bases, with 11 bases sitting between them. CDR1 is SGHKS and CDR2 is YYEKEE in the germline V gene (reference sequence). The chain's CDR3 is CASSLVGPGEQFF. In nucleotides, the CDR3 is TGTGCCAGCAGCTTGGTAGGGCCAGGGGAGCAGTTCTTC. The full variable domain, completed using reference TRBV5-5 and TRBJ2-1, is DAGVTQSPTHLIKTRGQQVTLRCSPISGHKSVSWYQQVLGQGPQFIFQYYEKEERGRGNFPDRFSARQFPNYSSELNVNALLLGDSALYLCASSLVGPGEQFFGPGTRLTVL.

Many counts were recorded for this clonotype. The chain combines TRBV6-6 with TRBJ2-5; TRBD2 is a possible D gene (5 bases). Germline CDR1 reads MNHNY; CDR2 reads SVGAGI (reference sequence). The CDR3 has 14 amino acids. The ends were cut back, 0 bases at V and 4 bases at J, with 9 bases in the middle. CDR3 coding DNA: TGTGCCAGCAGTTACTCTAGAGGAGGAGAGACCCAGTACTTC. It yields the protein CASSYSRGGETQYF.

The chain combines TRBV29-1 with TRBJ2-4; 7 nucleotides line up with TRBD1. Germline V gene lookup returns CDR1 SQVTM and CDR2 ANQGSEA. The CDR3 is made up of 12 amino acids. After removal of 5 bases from V and 9 bases from J, the junction contained 7 bases not matched to a gene. CDR3: CSVTGQDLIQYF. The DNA of the CDR3 is TGCAGCGTTACCGGACAGGATCTCATTCAGTACTTC.